By share, the clone carrying this T cell receptor (beta chain) ranks as medium-sized. Antigen: not known. Donors had recovered from mild-to-severe COVID-19. Measured with immunoSEQ multiplex PCR; TCRdb has only the in-frame clones, and not every one. The repertoire holds about 1,700 clones, with roughly 16% as singletons. The entry originates in a study of CD4 T cell repertoires in COVID-19. Across the whole study: Relabeled CFSE-low cells, IL-2-expanded for 9 to 10 days, met spikes from other coronaviruses.

The V gene's germline CDR1 is SGHRS and CDR2 YFSETQ. The V and J ends lost 0 bases and 3 bases, in that order; junction bases with no gene match: 11. CDR3 length equals 18 residues. Findings and caveats of the study: Suggested intraclonal diversification: top SARS-CoV-2-reactive clonotypes appeared in two or three memory subsets.

This clonotype was sampled from a human donor who had COVID-19. The sequencing here drew on memory CD4+ T cells, cultured in vitro, taken after recovery from COVID-19. The rearrangement uses TRBV5-1 and TRBJ2-2; 7 bases match TRBD1. CDR3 loop: CASSLAPTGKGDTGELFF. CDR3 bases: TGCGCCAGCAGCTTGGCCCCGACAGGGAAAGGGGACACCGGGGAGCTGTTTTTT.